The 18 T cell receptor beta chains below were found in one sample sequenced in a study of shared clonotypes between healthy human individuals. The data were produced by immunoSEQ multiplex PCR, yet TCRdb's version contains in-frame clones alone and is incomplete. The data hold 400,000 to 550,000 clones, with 79% observed a single time. Sequencing used PBMCs. The receptors derive from a woman in her thirties or forties in good health. Some clones in this sample may be carry-over from other donors' samples.

The V and J genes are TRBV5-1 and TRBJ2-2; 11 bases map to TRBD1. V dropped 1 base and J dropped 3; count of bases not matched to a gene: 2. The germline gives CDR1 SGHRS, CDR2 YFSETQ. The CDR3 sequence is 16 residues long. CDR3 nucleotide sequence: TGCGCCAGCAGCTTGCGGACAGGGGGCCACACCGGGGAGCTGTTTTTT. It is translated as CASSLRTGGHTGELFF.

This chain connects TRBV7-8 to TRBJ2-5; D ambiguous. The V and J ends lost 5 bases and 5 bases respectively, with 15 bases between them. The CDR3 runs 14 residues. Germline CDR1 is SGHVS and CDR2 is FQNEAQ. CDR3 sequence: CASSPRWLVETQYF. In nucleotides, the CDR3 is TGTGCCAGCAGCCCCCGGTGGCTCGTGGAGACCCAGTACTTC.

V usage is TRBV28 and J usage is TRBJ2-2; the D is unclear. Trimming shortened V by 6 bases and J by 4 bases, and 15 bases separated the two germline ends. The germline V gene has CDR1 MDHEN and CDR2 SYDVKM. CDR3 length equals 15 residues. CDR3 residues: CASSSPWVVTGELFF. In DNA form, the CDR3 reads TGTGCCAGCAGCAGCCCGTGGGTGGTCACCGGGGAGCTGTTTTTT.

The chain joins TRBV27 to TRBJ1-1, with D perhaps TRBD1 (5 bases). CDR3 length equals 13 residues. The germline CDR1 and CDR2 sequences are MNHEY and SMNVEV (reference sequence). V lost 6 bases to trimming and J lost 2 bases, with 10 bases between them. CDR3 sequence (DNA): TGTGCCAGCAGCCAAGGGACCAACACTGAAGCTTTCTTT. Encoded protein: CASSQGTNTEAFF.

This clone has ten or more counts. The chain combines TRBV18 with TRBJ2-7; 7 bases are shared with TRBD1. The CDR3 has 13 amino acids. The V gene's germline CDR1 is KGHSH and CDR2 LQKENI. V was clipped by 3 bases and J by 8 bases; unmatched bases: 7. CDR3: CASSPFQGEKQYF. CDR3 in DNA: TGTGCCAGCTCACCTTTTCAGGGGGAGAAGCAGTACTTC.

J is TRBJ2-3 and V is TRBV5-4, with TRBD2 identical over 9 bases. Trimming cost V 1 base and J 6 bases; bases outside gene matches: 18. Germline assignment: CDR1 SGHNT and CDR2 YYREEE (reference sequence). The CDR3 consists of 19 residues. The DNA for the CDR3 is TGTGCCAGCAGCTTGTTTTTGGCGGGAGGGCCCGTCGAATACGATACGCAGTATTTT. Encoded protein: CASSLFLAGGPVEYDTQYF.

The V gene is TRBV11-2, the J gene TRBJ2-7; D possibly corresponds to TRBD1 (5 bases). The V gene's germline CDR1 is SGHAT and CDR2 FQNNGV. The V gene lost 5 bases and the J gene lost 0 bases, with 11 bases spanning the gap. The length of the CDR3 is 14 residues. The CDR3 coding sequence is TGTGCCAGCAGCGCACAGACAGTCTCCTACGAGCAGTACTTC. It encodes CASSAQTVSYEQYF. The full variable domain, rest sourced from reference TRBV11-2 and TRBJ2-7, is EAGVAQSPRYKIIEKRQSVAFWCNPISGHATLYWYQQILGQGPKLLIQFQNNGVVDDSQLPKDRFSAERLKGVDSTLKIQPAKLEDSAVYLCASSAQTVSYEQYFGPGTRLTVT.

The chain is built from TRBV11-2 and TRBJ1-2, with D possibly matching TRBD1 (5 bases). Germline lookup yields CDR1 SGHAT and CDR2 FQNNGV. The ends were cut back, 5 bases at V and 2 bases at J, with 12 bases in the middle. The CDR3 has 14 amino acids. For the CDR3, the DNA is TGTGCCAGCAGCCAAATGACAGCCAACTATGGCTACACCTTC. It is translated as CASSQMTANYGYTF. The whole variable domain, filled in from reference TRBV11-2 and TRBJ1-2, reads EAGVAQSPRYKIIEKRQSVAFWCNPISGHATLYWYQQILGQGPKLLIQFQNNGVVDDSQLPKDRFSAERLKGVDSTLKIQPAKLEDSAVYLCASSQMTANYGYTFGSGTRLTVV.

The chain carries TRBV5-6 and TRBJ2-7; D is uncertain. This CDR3 has 13 amino acids. V was shortened by 0 bases and J by 6 bases, with 10 bases between the two germline ends. From germline, CDR1 is SGHDT and CDR2 YYEEEE. In DNA, the CDR3 is TGTGCCAGCAGCTTGGTTTCGGTTCGCGAGCAGTACTTC. This sequence encodes CASSLVSVREQYF.

In this sample, this clone turned up a few times. The chain couples TRBV6-1 to TRBJ1-1; D is unclear. This CDR3 is 15 amino acids long. CDR1 MNHNS and CDR2 SASEGT come from the germline V gene. V dropped 5 bases and J dropped 0 bases, with 13 bases sitting between them. CDR3 sequence (DNA): TGTGCCAGCAGTCCCTCGGGCCTCATGAACACTGAAGCTTTCTTT. It encodes CASSPSGLMNTEAFF.

To note about this clone: The germline gene is not matched at one end of the junction; a read error may be the cause. V and J are TRBV28 and TRBJ1-1; no reliable D call. The CDR3 has 14 residues. CDR1 and CDR2 (germline): MDHEN, SYDVKM. The CDR3 is CASTYTQGNTEAFF. The CDR3 DNA sequence: TGTGCCAGCACCTACACCCAAGGGAACACCGAAGCTTTCTTT.

The gene calls are TRBV2 and TRBJ2-3, with 11 positions matching TRBD2. Germline V gene lookup returns CDR1 SNHLY and CDR2 FYNNEI. V lost 6 bases to trimming and J lost 2 bases; unmatched junction nucleotides: 19. The CDR3 is 20 residues long. CDR3 sequence: CASSRVAALVLAGVTDTQYF. The DNA of the CDR3 is TGTGCCAGCAGCAGGGTCGCGGCCTTAGTACTAGCGGGGGTCACAGATACGCAGTATTTT.

This chain links TRBV7-2 with TRBJ1-3, with no clear D. Germline lookup yields CDR1 SGHTA and CDR2 FQGNSA. This CDR3 contains 16 residues. Trimming removed 1 base at V and 0 bases at J, with 10 bases between. The CDR3 loop is CASSLVSGISGNTIYF. CDR3 DNA: TGTGCCAGCAGCTTAGTGAGCGGAATCTCTGGAAACACCATATATTTT.

V gene TRBV6-1 combines with J gene TRBJ1-4, with TRBD1 matching over 7 bases. The V gene end was trimmed by 5 bases and the J gene end by 8 bases; junction bases not matched to a gene: 8. Germline lookup yields CDR1 MNHNS and CDR2 SASEGT. This CDR3 region has 14 residues. The DNA for the CDR3 is TGTGCCAGCAGTCGACAGGGAGGAGAGGAAAAACTGTTTTTT. It codes for CASSRQGGEEKLFF.

This clone was recorded a few times. The same CDR3 arises from other DNA sequences in this sample as well. This chain joins TRBV28 and TRBJ2-7; 9 bases are shared with TRBD2. Germline V gives CDR1 MDHEN, CDR2 SYDVKM. This CDR3 is built from 13 residues. V dropped 6 bases and J dropped 1; count of bases not matched to a gene: 1. The CDR3 sequence is CASRTSGSYEQYF. CDR3 DNA sequence: TGTGCCAGCAGGACTAGCGGATCCTACGAGCAGTACTTC.

The genes are TRBV18 and TRBJ2-5; D uncertain. CDR1 KGHSH and CDR2 LQKENI come from the germline V gene. V shed 3 bases and J shed 4 bases, with 6 bases lying between them. The length of the CDR3 is 12 residues. This CDR3 reads CASSPALETQYF. CDR3 coding DNA: TGTGCCAGCTCACCCGCTCTAGAGACCCAGTACTTC.

This clone has a single count. Since a much larger clone is just one base distant, this may be a read error. The chain uses TRBV7-2 and TRBJ2-7; 12 positions match TRBD2. The trim removed 5 bases at V and 2 bases at J, leaving 4 bases unmatched. The CDR3 has 15 residues. Germline values: CDR1 SGHTA, CDR2 FQGNSA. CDR3 DNA sequence: TGTGCCAGCAGCCCCCGGACTAGCGGGGCCTACGAGCAGTACTTC. Protein sequence: CASSPRTSGAYEQYF.

Written as DNA, the CDR3 is TGTGCCAGCTCACCACAGGCCGGGACAGGGTACACCGGGGAGCTGTTTTTT. Residues: CASSPQAGTGYTGELFF. This chain joins TRBV18 and TRBJ2-2; 9 positions agree with TRBD1. CDR3 length equals 17 residues. CDR1 and CDR2 (germline): KGHSH, LQKENI. Trimming at V came to 1 base and at J to 3 bases, leaving 6 bases not matched to a gene.